These T cell receptor beta chains were read from a single sample in a study of cytomegalovirus exposure and HLA in healthy donors. Clones were sequenced by immunoSEQ multiplex PCR, and TCRdb holds only the in-frame ones, with some missing. The repertoire holds around 100,000 clones, with roughly 75% as singletons. The sequencing sample was made of PBMCs. These receptors were taken from a man younger than 45 in good health and CMV-seronegative. The CDR3 runs from the conserved cysteine through the conserved F or W.

cdr3_aa	v_call	j_call
CASTPPQADKDEQFF	TRBV25-1	TRBJ2-1
CASSVSGHTDTQYF	TRBV19	TRBJ2-3
CASSTYPGLAGLNEQFF	TRBV9	TRBJ2-1
CASRHRDRVDQPQHF	TRBV6-1	TRBJ1-5
CASSGQGRGGYTF	TRBV6-1	TRBJ1-2
CASSSLQGKADTEAFF	TRBV27	TRBJ1-1
CASRQDTNYEQYF	TRBV5-1	TRBJ2-7
CASISKGGGVYEQYF	TRBV7-2	TRBJ2-7
CASSEDRPRNTGELFF	TRBV2	TRBJ2-2
CASSLEGAQVTDTQYF	TRBV11-2	TRBJ2-3
CASSRTRTGQYEQYF	TRBV6-5	TRBJ2-7
CASSLFSGLSGQPQHF	TRBV7-9	TRBJ1-5
CASSLGRTGKRDTEAFF	TRBV5-4	TRBJ1-1
CASSSPSWQGTNTGELFF	TRBV7-9	TRBJ2-2
CASSFRDRGRYEQYF	TRBV25-1	TRBJ2-7
CASRVSGGQYEQYF	TRBV7-2	TRBJ2-7
CASSLAVAGGEETQYF	TRBV5-4	TRBJ2-5
CASSHFPGRVLANEQFF	TRBV4-3	TRBJ2-1
CASSLVVGTLSPLHF	TRBV7-2	TRBJ1-6
CANPRHLAGGETALEQYF	TRBV21-1	TRBJ2-7
CASSQESGGADTQYF	TRBV4-2	TRBJ2-3
CASSLIWGENYGYTF	TRBV28	TRBJ1-2
CASRSSGGTGELFF	TRBV9	TRBJ2-2
CASSQEGQGAAEAFF	TRBV4-1	TRBJ1-1
CAWRAVRGSDTQYF	TRBV30	TRBJ2-3
CASSLHSGTPTYNEQFF	TRBV7-2	TRBJ2-1
CAAQQGNEQFF	TRBV6-6	TRBJ2-1
CASSLGSSSPLHF	TRBV7-9	TRBJ1-6
CVRSIQYF	TRBV7-5	TRBJ2-5
CAWSVPAGDHEQYF	TRBV30	-
CASSRTGGPDTQYF	TRBV7-6	TRBJ2-3
CASSHGERGTEAFF	TRBV6-5	TRBJ1-1
CASSLLRGGPGELFF	TRBV5-1	TRBJ2-2
CAWSVRSSDTQYF	TRBV30	TRBJ2-3
CASTLLARQETQYF	TRBV5-1	TRBJ2-5
CASSHGQGGYEQYF	TRBV19	TRBJ2-7
CASSLYRDSVSYGYTF	TRBV4-3	TRBJ1-2
CASSLSGRGTGELFF	TRBV28	TRBJ2-2
CAISERQDQPQHF	TRBV10-3	TRBJ1-5
CASSVVRGFTEAFF	TRBV9	TRBJ1-1
CAWSTTRKETQYF	TRBV30	TRBJ2-5
CASSGTGEKYGYTF	TRBV5-6	TRBJ1-2
CASSAGTVTYEQYF	TRBV5-1	TRBJ2-7
CASLRGGGDTQYF	TRBV2	TRBJ2-3
CASSVSLGQQPQHF	TRBV19	TRBJ1-5
CARGGDSYNEQFF	TRBV7-9	TRBJ2-1
CASSPGSSYEQYF	TRBV5-4	TRBJ2-7
CSSQRDRGEKLFF	TRBV29-1	TRBJ1-4
CASSEATGFSSPLHF	TRBV6-1	TRBJ1-6
CASSLGLQETQYF	TRBV2	TRBJ2-5
CASSRTGQANQPQHF	TRBV7-9	TRBJ1-5
CSVGRTVLSGRITEAFF	TRBV29-1	TRBJ1-1
CASSAGQGEGDTQYF	TRBV6-4	TRBJ2-3
CASSLQGWEQYF	TRBV11-2	TRBJ2-7
CASSQGGRGGRHTEAFF	TRBV4-3	TRBJ1-1
CASSLLPGGREQYF	TRBV28	TRBJ2-7
CASSLSRAGGIYGYTF	TRBV27	TRBJ1-2
CAWSSGMNTEAFF	TRBV30	TRBJ1-1
CASSPYGGSSGNTIYF	TRBV5-6	TRBJ1-3
CASKRTGLNEQYF	TRBV27	TRBJ2-7